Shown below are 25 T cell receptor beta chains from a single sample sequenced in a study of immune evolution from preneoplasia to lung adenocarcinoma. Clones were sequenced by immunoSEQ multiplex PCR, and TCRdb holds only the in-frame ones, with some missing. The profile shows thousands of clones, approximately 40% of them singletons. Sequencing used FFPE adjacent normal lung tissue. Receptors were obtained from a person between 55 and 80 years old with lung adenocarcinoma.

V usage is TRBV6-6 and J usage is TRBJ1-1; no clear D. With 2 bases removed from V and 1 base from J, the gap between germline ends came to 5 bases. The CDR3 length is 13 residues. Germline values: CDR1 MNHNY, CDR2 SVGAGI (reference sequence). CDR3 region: CASSYMENTEAFF. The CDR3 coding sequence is TGTGCCAGCAGTTACATGGAGAACACTGAAGCTTTCTTT.

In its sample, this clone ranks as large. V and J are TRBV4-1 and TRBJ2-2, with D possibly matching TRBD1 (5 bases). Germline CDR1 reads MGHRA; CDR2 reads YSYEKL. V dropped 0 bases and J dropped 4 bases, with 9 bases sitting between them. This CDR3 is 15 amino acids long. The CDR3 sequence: CASSQDAGLTGELFF. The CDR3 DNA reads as TGCGCCAGCAGCCAAGACGCAGGGCTCACCGGGGAGCTGTTTTTT.

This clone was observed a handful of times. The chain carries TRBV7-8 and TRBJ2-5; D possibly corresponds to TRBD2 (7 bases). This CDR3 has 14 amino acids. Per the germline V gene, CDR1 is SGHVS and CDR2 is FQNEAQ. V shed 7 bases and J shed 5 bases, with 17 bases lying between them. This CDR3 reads CASTQGTTSETQYF. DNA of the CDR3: TGTGCCAGCACTCAGGGGACTACGTCGGAGACCCAGTACTTC. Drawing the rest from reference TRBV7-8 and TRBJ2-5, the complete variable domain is GAGVSQSPRYKVAKRGQDVALRCDPISGHVSLFWYQQALGQGPEFLTYFQNEAQLDKSGLPSDRFFAERPEGSVSTLKIQRTQQEDSAVYLCASTQGTTSETQYFGPGTRLLVL.

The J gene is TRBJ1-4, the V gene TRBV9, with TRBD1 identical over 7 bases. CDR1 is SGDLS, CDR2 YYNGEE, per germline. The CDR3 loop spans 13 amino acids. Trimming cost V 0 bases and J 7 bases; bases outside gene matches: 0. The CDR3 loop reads CASSVDRGEKLFF. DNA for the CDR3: TGTGCCAGCAGCGTAGACAGGGGTGAAAAACTGTTTTTT.

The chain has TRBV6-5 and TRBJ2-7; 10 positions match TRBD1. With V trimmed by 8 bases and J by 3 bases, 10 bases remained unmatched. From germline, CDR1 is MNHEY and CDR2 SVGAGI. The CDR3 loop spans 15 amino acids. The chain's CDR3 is CASRASRTGGYEQYF. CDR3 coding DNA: TGTGCCAGCCGAGCATCAAGGACAGGGGGCTACGAGCAGTACTTC.

The CDR3 protein is CASSNGAWGTEAFF. The CDR3 nucleotides read TGCGCCAGCAGCAACGGGGCATGGGGCACTGAAGCTTTCTTT. This sequence joins TRBV5-1 and TRBJ1-1; D perhaps matches TRBD1 (5 bases). The CDR3 length is 14 residues. Germline V lookup: CDR1 SGHRS, CDR2 YFSETQ. Trimming removed 4 bases at V and 4 bases at J, with 14 bases between.

The CDR3 DNA reads TGCGCCAGCAGCGACCGGGACAGGGGTGTTGGCTACACCTTC. Translation gives CASSDRDRGVGYTF. The gene calls are TRBV4-1 and TRBJ1-2; 10 nucleotides line up with TRBD1. The CDR3 has 14 amino acids. V shed 5 bases, J shed 7 bases, and the junction held 7 bases outside the gene matches. CDR1 is MGHRA and CDR2 is YSYEKL in the germline V gene.

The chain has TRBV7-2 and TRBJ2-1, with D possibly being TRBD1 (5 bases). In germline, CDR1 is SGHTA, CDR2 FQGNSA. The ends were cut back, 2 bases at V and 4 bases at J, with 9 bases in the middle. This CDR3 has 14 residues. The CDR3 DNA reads TGTGCCAGCAGCTTACAGGACACTTACAATGAGCAGTTCTTC. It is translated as CASSLQDTYNEQFF.

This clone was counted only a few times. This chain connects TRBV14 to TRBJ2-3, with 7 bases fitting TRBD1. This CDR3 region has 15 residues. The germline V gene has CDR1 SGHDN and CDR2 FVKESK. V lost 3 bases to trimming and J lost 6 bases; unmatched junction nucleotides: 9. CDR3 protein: CASSQGQFLGDTQYF. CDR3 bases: TGTGCCAGCAGCCAGGGACAGTTCCTCGGGGATACGCAGTATTTT.

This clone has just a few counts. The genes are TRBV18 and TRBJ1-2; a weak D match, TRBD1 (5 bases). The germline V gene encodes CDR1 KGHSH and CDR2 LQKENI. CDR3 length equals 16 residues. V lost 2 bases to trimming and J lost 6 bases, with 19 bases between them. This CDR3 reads CASSPTISGTGNGYTF. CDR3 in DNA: TGTGCCAGCTCACCAACGATCTCCGGGACGGGGAATGGCTACACCTTC.

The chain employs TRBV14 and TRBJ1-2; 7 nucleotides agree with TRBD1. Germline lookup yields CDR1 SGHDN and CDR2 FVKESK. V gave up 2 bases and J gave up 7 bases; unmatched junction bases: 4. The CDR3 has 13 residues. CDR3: CASSQQTGAGYTF. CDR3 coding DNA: TGTGCCAGCAGCCAACAAACAGGGGCTGGCTACACCTTC.

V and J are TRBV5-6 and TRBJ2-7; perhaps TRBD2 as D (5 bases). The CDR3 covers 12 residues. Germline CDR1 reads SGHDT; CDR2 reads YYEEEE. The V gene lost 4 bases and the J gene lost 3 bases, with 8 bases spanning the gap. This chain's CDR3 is CASSTRYYEQYF. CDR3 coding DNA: TGTGCCAGCAGCACTAGATACTACGAGCAGTACTTC.

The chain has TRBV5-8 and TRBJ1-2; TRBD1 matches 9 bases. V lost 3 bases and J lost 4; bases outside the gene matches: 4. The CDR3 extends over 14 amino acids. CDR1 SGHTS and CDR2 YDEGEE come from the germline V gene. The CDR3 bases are TGTGCCAGCAGCTCCGGGACAGGGACCTATGGCTACACCTTC. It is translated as CASSSGTGTYGYTF.

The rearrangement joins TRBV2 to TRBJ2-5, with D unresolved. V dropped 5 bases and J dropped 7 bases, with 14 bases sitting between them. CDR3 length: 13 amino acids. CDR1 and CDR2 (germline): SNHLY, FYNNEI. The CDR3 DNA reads TGTGCCAGCAGTACCGGAGAGACCAGGACCCAGTACTTC. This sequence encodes CASSTGETRTQYF.

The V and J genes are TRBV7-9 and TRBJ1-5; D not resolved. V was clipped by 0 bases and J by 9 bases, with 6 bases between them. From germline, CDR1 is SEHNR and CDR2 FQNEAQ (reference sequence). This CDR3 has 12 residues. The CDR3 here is CASSLARGPQHF. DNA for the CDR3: TGTGCCAGCAGCTTAGCGAGAGGGCCCCAGCATTTT.

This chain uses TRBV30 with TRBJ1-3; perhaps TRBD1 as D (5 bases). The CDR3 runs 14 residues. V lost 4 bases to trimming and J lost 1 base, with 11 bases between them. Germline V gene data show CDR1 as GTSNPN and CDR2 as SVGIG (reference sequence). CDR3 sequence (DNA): TGTGCCTGGACGAACGGGGGGTCTGGAAACACCATATATTTT. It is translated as CAWTNGGSGNTIYF.

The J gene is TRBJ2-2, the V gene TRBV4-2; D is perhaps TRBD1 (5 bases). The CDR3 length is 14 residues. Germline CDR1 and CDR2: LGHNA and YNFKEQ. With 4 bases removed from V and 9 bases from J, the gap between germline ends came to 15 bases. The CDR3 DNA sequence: TGTGCCAGCAGCCTTTCAGGGCCTACTAGGGAGCTGTTTTTT. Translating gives CASSLSGPTRELFF.

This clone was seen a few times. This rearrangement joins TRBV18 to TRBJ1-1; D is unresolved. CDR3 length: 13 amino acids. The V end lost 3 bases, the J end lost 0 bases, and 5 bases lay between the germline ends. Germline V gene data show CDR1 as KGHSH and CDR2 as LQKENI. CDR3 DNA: TGTGCCAGCTCACCTAGGATGAACACTGAAGCTTTCTTT. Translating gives CASSPRMNTEAFF.

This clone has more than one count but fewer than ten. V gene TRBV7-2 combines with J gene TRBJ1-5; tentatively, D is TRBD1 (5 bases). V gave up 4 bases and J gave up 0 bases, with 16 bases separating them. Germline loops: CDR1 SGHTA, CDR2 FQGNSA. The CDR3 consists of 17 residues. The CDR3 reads CASSSRPTAYSNQPQHF. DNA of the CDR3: TGTGCCAGCAGCTCCCGCCCGACAGCCTATAGCAATCAGCCCCAGCATTTT. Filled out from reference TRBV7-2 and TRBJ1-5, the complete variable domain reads GAGVSQSPSNKVTEKGKDVELRCDPISGHTALYWYRQSLGQGLEFLIYFQGNSAPDKSGLPSDRFSAERTGGSVSTLTIQRTQQEDSAVYLCASSSRPTAYSNQPQHFGDGTRLSIL.

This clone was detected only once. Written as DNA, the CDR3 is TGCGCCAGCAGCTTGGCGATTAATGGGGAGCAGTTCTTC. This sequence encodes CASSLAINGEQFF. The rearrangement links TRBV5-1 to TRBJ2-1; D remains ambiguous. V was cut by 0 bases and J by 10 bases, with 11 bases left in between. Germline CDR1 and CDR2: SGHRS and YFSETQ. The CDR3 runs 13 residues.

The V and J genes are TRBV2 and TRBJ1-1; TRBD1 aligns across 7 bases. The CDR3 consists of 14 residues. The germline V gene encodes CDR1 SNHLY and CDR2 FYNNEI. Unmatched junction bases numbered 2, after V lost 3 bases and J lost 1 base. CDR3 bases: TGTGCCAGCAGTGAGACAGGGTGGAACACTGAAGCTTTCTTT. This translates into CASSETGWNTEAFF.

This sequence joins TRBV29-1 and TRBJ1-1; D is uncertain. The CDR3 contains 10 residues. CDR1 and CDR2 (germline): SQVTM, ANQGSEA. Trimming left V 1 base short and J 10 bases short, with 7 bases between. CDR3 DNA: TGCAGCGTTGAAGGCGGGCTAGCTTTCTTT. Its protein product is CSVEGGLAFF.

Here the CDR3 reads CASSHDRDGYTF. CDR3 DNA: TGTGCCAGCAGCCACGACAGGGACGGCTACACCTTC. The J gene is TRBJ1-2, the V gene TRBV4-2; 7 bases fit TRBD1. In germline, CDR1 is LGHNA, CDR2 YNFKEQ. The CDR3 consists of 12 residues. V was pared by 3 bases and J by 8 bases, with 3 bases of the junction left unmatched.

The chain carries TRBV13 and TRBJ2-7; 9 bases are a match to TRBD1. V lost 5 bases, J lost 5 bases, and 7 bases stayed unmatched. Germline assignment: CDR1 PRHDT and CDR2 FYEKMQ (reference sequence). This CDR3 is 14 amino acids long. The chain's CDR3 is CASSPIDRGNEQYF. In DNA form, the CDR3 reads TGTGCCAGCAGCCCGATTGACAGGGGGAACGAGCAGTACTTC.

In DNA, the CDR3 is TGTGCCAGCAGCTTGGGACAGAATCAGCCCCAGCATTTT. Translated: CASSLGQNQPQHF. The chain carries TRBV5-7 and TRBJ1-5, with D possibly TRBD1 on 5 matching bases. TRBV5-7 is given ORF status, its function remaining uncertain. The V and J ends lost 0 bases and 4 bases respectively, with 5 bases between them. The CDR3 length is 13 residues.